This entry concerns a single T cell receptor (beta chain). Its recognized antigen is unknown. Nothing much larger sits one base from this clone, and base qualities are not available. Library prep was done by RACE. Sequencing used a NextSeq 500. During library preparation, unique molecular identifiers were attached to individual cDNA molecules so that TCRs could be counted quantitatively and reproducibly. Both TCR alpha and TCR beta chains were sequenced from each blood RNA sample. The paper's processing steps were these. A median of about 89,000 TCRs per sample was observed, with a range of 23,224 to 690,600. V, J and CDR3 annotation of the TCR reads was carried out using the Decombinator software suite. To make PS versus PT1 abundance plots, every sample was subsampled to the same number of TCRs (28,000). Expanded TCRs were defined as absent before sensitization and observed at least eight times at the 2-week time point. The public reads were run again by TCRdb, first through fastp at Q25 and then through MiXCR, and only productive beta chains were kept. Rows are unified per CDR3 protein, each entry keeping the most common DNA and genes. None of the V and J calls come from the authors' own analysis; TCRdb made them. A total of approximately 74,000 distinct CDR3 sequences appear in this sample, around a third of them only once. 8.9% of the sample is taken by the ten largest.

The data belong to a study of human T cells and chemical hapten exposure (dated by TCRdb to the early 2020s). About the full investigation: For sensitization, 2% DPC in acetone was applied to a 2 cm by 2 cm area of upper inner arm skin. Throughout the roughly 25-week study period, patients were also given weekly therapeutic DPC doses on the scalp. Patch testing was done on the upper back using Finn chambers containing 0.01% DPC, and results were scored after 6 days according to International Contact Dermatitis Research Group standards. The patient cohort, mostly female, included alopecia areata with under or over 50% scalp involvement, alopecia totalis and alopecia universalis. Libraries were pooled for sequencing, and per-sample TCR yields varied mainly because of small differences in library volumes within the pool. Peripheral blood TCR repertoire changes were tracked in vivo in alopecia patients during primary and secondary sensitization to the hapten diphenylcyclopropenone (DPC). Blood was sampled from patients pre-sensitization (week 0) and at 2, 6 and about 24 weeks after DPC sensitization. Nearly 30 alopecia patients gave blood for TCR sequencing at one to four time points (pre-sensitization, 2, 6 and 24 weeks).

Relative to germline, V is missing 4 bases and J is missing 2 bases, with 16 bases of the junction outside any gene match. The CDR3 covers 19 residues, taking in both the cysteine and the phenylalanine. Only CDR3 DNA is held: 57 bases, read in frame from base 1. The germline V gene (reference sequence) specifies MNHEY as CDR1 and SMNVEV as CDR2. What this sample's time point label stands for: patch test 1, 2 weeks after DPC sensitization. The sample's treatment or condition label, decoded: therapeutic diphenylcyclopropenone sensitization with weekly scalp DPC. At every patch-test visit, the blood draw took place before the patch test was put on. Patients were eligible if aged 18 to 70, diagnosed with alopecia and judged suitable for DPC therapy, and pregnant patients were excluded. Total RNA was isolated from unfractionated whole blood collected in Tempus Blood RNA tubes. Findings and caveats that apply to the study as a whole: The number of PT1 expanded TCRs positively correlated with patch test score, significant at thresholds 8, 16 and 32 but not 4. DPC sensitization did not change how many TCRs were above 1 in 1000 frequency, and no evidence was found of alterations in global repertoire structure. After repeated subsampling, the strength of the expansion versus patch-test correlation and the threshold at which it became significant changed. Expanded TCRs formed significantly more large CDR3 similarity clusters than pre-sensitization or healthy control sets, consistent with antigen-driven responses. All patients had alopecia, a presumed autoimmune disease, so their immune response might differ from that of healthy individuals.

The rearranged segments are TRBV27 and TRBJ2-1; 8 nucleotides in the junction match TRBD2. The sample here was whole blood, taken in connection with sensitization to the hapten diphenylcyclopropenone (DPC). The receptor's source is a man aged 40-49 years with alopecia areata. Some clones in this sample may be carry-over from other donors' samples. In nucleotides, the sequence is TGTGCCAGCAGTTCCCCATACAAAGACGGGAGGGTCGCCTACAATGAGCAGTTCTTC. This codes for CASSSPYKDGRVAYNEQFF.